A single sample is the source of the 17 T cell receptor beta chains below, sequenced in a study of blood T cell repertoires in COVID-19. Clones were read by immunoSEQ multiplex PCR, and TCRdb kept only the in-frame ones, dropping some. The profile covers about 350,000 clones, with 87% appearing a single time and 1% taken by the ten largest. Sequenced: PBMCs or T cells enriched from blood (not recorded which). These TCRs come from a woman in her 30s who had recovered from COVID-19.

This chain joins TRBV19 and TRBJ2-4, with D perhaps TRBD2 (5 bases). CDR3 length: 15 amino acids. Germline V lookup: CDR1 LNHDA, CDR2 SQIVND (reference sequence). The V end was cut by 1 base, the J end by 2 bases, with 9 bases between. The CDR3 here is CASSIVGLPKNIQYF. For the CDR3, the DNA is TGTGCCAGTAGTATAGTAGGACTCCCCAAAAACATTCAGTACTTC.

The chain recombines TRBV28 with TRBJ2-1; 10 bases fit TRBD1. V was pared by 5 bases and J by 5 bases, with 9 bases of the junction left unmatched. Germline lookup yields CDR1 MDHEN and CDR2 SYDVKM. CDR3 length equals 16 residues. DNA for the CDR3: TGTGCCAGCAGTCCTTCACCGGGACAGGGGAACAATGAGCAGTTCTTC. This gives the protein CASSPSPGQGNNEQFF.

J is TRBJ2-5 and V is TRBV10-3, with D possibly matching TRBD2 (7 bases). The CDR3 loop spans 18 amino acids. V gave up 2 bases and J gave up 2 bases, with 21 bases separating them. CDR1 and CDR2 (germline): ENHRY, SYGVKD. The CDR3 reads CAISEHGGGGVLQETQYF. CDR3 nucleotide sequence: TGTGCCATCAGTGAGCATGGAGGAGGGGGGGTGTTGCAAGAGACCCAGTACTTC.

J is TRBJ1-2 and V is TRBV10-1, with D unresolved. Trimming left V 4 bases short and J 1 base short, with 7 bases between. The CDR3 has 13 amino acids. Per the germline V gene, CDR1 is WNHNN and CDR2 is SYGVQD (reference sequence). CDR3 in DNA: TGCGCCAGCAGTGCAAACAGTAACTATGGCTACACCTTC. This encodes CASSANSNYGYTF.

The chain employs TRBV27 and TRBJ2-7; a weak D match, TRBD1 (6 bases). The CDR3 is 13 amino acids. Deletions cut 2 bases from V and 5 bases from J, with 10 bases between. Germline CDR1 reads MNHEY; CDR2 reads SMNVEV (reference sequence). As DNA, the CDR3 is TGTGCCAGCAGTTTAGACAGGATCAACGAGCAGTACTTC. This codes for CASSLDRINEQYF.

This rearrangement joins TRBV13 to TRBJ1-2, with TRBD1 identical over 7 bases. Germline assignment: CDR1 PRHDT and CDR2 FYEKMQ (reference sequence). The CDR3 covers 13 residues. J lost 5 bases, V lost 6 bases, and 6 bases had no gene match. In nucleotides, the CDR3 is TGTGCCAGCAGTTCCGGGACAGCATATGGCTACACCTTC. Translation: CASSSGTAYGYTF.

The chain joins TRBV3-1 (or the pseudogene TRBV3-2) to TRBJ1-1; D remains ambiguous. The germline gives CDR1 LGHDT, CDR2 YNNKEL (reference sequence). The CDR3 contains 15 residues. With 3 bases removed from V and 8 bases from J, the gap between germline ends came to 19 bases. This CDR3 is CASSHLKAPPTEAFF. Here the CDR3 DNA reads TGTGCCAGCAGCCACCTGAAGGCGCCTCCGACAGAAGCTTTCTTT.

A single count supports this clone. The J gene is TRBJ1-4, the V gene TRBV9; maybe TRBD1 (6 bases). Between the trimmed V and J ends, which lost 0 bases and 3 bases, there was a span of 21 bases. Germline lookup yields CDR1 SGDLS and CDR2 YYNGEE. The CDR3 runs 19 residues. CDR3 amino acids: CASSVGLRGRRGSNEKLFF. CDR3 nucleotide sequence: TGTGCCAGCAGCGTAGGTCTCAGGGGCCGTCGAGGGTCTAATGAAAAACTGTTTTTT.

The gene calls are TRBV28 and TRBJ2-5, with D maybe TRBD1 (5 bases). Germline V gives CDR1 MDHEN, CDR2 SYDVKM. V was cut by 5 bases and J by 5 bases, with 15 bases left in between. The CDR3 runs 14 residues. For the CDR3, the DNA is TGTGCCAGCAGTACCCCCCGACAGTCCGAGACCCAGTACTTC. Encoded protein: CASSTPRQSETQYF.

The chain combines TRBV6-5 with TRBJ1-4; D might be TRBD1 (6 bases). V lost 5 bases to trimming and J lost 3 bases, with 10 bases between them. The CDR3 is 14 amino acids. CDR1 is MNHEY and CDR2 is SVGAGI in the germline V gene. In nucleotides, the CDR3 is TGTGCCAGCAGTCACAGGGCTCCTAATGAAAAACTGTTTTTT. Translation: CASSHRAPNEKLFF.

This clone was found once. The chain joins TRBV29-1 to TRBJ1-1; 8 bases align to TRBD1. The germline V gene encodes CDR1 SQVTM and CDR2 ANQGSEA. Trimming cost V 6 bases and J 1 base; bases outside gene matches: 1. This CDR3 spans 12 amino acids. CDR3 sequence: CSVGTGNTEAFF. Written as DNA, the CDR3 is TGCAGCGTCGGGACAGGGAACACTGAAGCTTTCTTT.

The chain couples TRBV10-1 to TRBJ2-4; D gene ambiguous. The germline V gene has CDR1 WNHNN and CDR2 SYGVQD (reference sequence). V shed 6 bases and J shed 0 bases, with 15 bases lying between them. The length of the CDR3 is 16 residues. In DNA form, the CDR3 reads TGCGCCAGCAGCCCGCCTGGTACTCTAGCCAAAAACATTCAGTACTTC. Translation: CASSPPGTLAKNIQYF.

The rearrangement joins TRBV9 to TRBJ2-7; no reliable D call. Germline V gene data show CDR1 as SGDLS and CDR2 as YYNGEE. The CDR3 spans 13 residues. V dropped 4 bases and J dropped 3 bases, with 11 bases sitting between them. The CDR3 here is CASSPGSRYEQYF. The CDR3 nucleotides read TGTGCCAGCAGCCCCGGTAGCCGCTACGAGCAGTACTTC.

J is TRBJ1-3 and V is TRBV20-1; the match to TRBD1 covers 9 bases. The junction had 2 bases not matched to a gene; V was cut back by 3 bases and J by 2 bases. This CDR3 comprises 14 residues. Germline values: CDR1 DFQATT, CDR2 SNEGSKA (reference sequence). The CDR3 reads CSASGTGTGNTIYF. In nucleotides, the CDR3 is TGCAGTGCTAGTGGGACAGGGACTGGAAACACCATATATTTT.

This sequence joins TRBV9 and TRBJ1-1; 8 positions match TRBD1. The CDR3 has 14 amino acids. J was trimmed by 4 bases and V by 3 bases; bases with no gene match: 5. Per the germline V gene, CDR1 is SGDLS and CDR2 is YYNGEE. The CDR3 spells CASSGQGSSTEAFF. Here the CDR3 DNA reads TGTGCCAGCAGCGGACAGGGGTCGAGCACTGAAGCTTTCTTT.

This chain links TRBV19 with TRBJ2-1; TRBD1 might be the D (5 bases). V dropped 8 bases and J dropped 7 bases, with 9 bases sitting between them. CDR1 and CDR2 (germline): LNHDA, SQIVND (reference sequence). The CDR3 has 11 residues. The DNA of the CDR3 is TGTGCCAGTTGGCAGGGTAATGAGCAGTTCTTC. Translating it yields CASWQGNEQFF.

The CDR3 DNA follows: TGTGCCAGCGATTTCAAGGACAGCCCTGTTGGCTACACCTTC. Translating gives CASDFKDSPVGYTF. The rearrangement links TRBV2 to TRBJ1-2, with D possibly matching TRBD1 (6 bases). This CDR3 contains 14 residues. The germline V gene encodes CDR1 SNHLY and CDR2 FYNNEI. V gave up 8 bases and J gave up 7 bases, with 20 bases separating them.